This entry features one TCR beta chain sequence. This entry comes from a study of blood T cell repertoires in COVID-19. Overall study: Both acute and convalescent COVID-19 samples were obtained from the United States, Italy and Spain.

The protocol was immunoSEQ multiplex PCR, while the TCRdb copy is restricted to in-frame clones and leaves out a portion. The data show over 350,000 clones, with approximately 90% seen just once and roughly a tenth held by the top ten. The study drew participants aged 18 to 89 years from roughly 25 US areas. Membership in each cohort depended on participant-reported clinical history. Resolution of symptoms, clearance, or two negative PCRs was present in recovered Cohort 3 donors. There are 12 residues in the CDR3. The V and J ends lost 3 bases and 6 bases respectively, with 6 bases between them. The germline V gene encodes CDR1 KGHSH and CDR2 LQKENI.

The chain couples TRBV18 to TRBJ2-1, with unresolved D. The TCR was taken from a woman between 50 and 59 years old who had recovered from COVID-19. The material sequenced was PBMCs or T cells enriched from blood (not recorded which). The CDR3 region is CASSPPGNEQFF. In DNA form, the CDR3 reads TGTGCCAGCTCACCGCCGGGCAATGAGCAGTTCTTC.